A single sample gave rise to the 18 T cell receptor beta chains below, sequenced in a study of beta chain features in type 1 diabetes. Notes on the study in general: All four CD4+ subsets of Type 1 diabetes patients contained TCRB CDR3s that were moderately but significantly shorter.

The authors reverse transcribed all of the isolated RNA, so sequencing captured expressed TCRB transcripts. Sequencing was performed with immunoSEQ multiplex PCR; in TCRdb, only in-frame clones are kept and a portion is missing. The sample consists of 200,000 to 250,000 clones, about 15% of them appearing once. Their antigens are not known. The source material was naive CD4+ T cells from blood. These receptors originate from a man younger than 45 with type 1 diabetes.

V usage is TRBV23-1 and J usage is TRBJ2-3; D may be TRBD1 (6 bases). TRBV23-1 is an open reading frame whose function is uncertain. This CDR3 is built from 17 residues. Trimming removed 0 bases from V and 5 bases from J, with 18 bases in between. The CDR3 protein is CASSQSVDRRRRDTQYF. As DNA, the CDR3 is TGCGCCAGCAGTCAATCAGTCGACAGGCGACGGAGAGATACGCAGTATTTT.

The CDR3 here is CASSLGHQGADEAFF. DNA for the CDR3: TGCGCCAGCAGCTTGGGGCATCAGGGGGCGGATGAAGCTTTCTTT. V usage is TRBV5-1 and J usage is TRBJ1-1; 8 bases agree with TRBD1. CDR3 length equals 15 residues. Trimming took 0 bases from V and 7 from J; bases not matched to a gene: 8. Germline V gene lookup returns CDR1 SGHRS and CDR2 YFSETQ.

The V gene is TRBV13, the J gene TRBJ1-2; perhaps TRBD1 as D (5 bases). The germline gives CDR1 PRHDT, CDR2 FYEKMQ (reference sequence). V lost 0 bases and J 1 base, leaving 9 bases between the germline ends. The CDR3 consists of 15 residues. The CDR3 loop reads CASSLGGQGNYGYTF. CDR3 bases: TGTGCCAGCAGCTTAGGCGGGCAGGGTAACTATGGCTACACCTTC.

The chain couples TRBV29-1 to TRBJ1-3; no clear D gene. CDR1 SQVTM and CDR2 ANQGSEA come from the germline V gene. V lost 1 base and J lost 4, with 8 bases in between. The CDR3 runs to 13 residues. This chain's CDR3 is CSVEGTEGNTIYF. The DNA of the CDR3 is TGCAGCGTTGAAGGGACTGAAGGAAACACCATATATTTT.

There are a few counts of this clone. The V and J genes are TRBV30 and TRBJ2-7; 7 bases line up with TRBD2. The V gene end was trimmed by 1 base and the J gene end by 7 bases; junction bases not matched to a gene: 10. The CDR3 is made up of 14 amino acids. The germline gives CDR1 GTSNPN, CDR2 SVGIG (reference sequence). The DNA for the CDR3 is TGTGCCTGGAGTGCGGGTCGCGGGAGTAAGGAGCAGTACTTC. Protein: CAWSAGRGSKEQYF.

The rearrangement links TRBV6-5 to TRBJ2-3; a weak D match, TRBD2 (6 bases). CDR3 size: 14 residues. V was pared by 6 bases and J by 0 bases, with 10 bases between. CDR1 is MNHEY, CDR2 SVGAGI, per germline. CDR3 DNA: TGTGCCAGCAGGCGACGGGAGAGCACAGATACGCAGTATTTT. It specifies CASRRRESTDTQYF.

This chain uses TRBV30 with TRBJ1-1, with TRBD1 matching over 8 bases. The V and J ends lost 5 bases and 0 bases, in that order; junction bases with no gene match: 2. Germline V gene lookup returns CDR1 GTSNPN and CDR2 SVGIG (reference sequence). This CDR3 contains 13 residues. The CDR3 spells CAWDRGMNTEAFF. For the CDR3, the DNA is TGTGCCTGGGACAGGGGCATGAACACTGAAGCTTTCTTT.

The CDR3 here is CASSFHQGTQYF. CDR3 sequence (DNA): TGTGCCAGCAGTTTCCACCAGGGAACCCAGTACTTC. The rearrangement links TRBV27 to TRBJ2-5; possibly TRBD1 for D (5 bases). CDR3 length equals 12 residues. Germline V gives CDR1 MNHEY, CDR2 SMNVEV (reference sequence). V was trimmed by 3 bases and J by 8 bases, leaving 10 bases between them.

As regards this clone: The identical CDR3 is also encoded by other nucleotide sequences in the sample. The gene calls are TRBV2 and TRBJ2-1, with D unresolved. Per germline, CDR1 SNHLY and CDR2 FYNNEI. This CDR3 region has 12 residues. V was shortened by 3 bases and J by 4 bases, with 4 bases between the two germline ends. This chain's CDR3 is CASSDLYNEQFF. The CDR3 nucleotides read TGTGCCAGCAGTGACTTGTACAATGAGCAGTTCTTC.

The chain carries TRBV11-2 and TRBJ2-3; a possible D gene is TRBD1 (6 bases). The CDR3 runs to 15 residues. CDR1 and CDR2 from the germline V gene are SGHAT and FQNNGV. Between the trimmed V and J ends, which lost 5 bases and 1 base, there was a span of 13 bases. CDR3 sequence reads: CASSLRDTRTDTQYF. CDR3 coding DNA: TGTGCCAGCAGCCTCCGGGACACCCGCACAGATACGCAGTATTTT.

This chain links TRBV30 with TRBJ1-2, with D unclear. The V end lost 2 bases, the J end lost 4 bases, and 8 bases lay between the germline ends. This CDR3 contains 12 residues. Germline V gene lookup returns CDR1 GTSNPN and CDR2 SVGIG (reference sequence). DNA of the CDR3: TGTGCCTGGAGTCGATCAGGCTATGGCTACACCTTC. Its translation is CAWSRSGYGYTF.

This chain joins TRBV25-1 and TRBJ2-1, with 9 positions matching TRBD2. The J segment lost 10 bases and the V segment lost 4 bases, leaving 8 bases of the junction unmatched. Germline CDR1 MGHDK, CDR2 SYGVNS. This CDR3 has 14 residues. CDR3 residues: CASSVAGTSTEQFF. The CDR3 DNA follows: TGTGCCAGCAGTGTCGCCGGGACTAGCACAGAGCAGTTCTTC. Supplemented by reference TRBV25-1 and TRBJ2-1, the full variable domain reads EADIYQTPRYLVIGTGKKITLECSQTMGHDKMYWYQQDPGMELHLIHYSYGVNSTEKGDLSSESTVSRIRTEHFPLTLESARPSHTSQYLCASSVAGTSTEQFFGPGTRLTVL.

The genes are TRBV29-1 and TRBJ2-7; tentative D call: TRBD1 (6 bases). V dropped 5 bases and J dropped 3 bases, with 14 bases sitting between them. The CDR3 sequence is 13 residues long. Germline V gives CDR1 SQVTM, CDR2 ANQGSEA. The chain's CDR3 is CSVPGAGDYEQYF. CDR3 nucleotide sequence: TGCAGCGTTCCAGGGGCTGGGGACTACGAGCAGTACTTC.

This clone has more than one count but fewer than ten. The V and J genes are TRBV23-1 and TRBJ2-1, with 8 nucleotides matching TRBD1. TRBV23-1 is noted as an ORF with a role that remains uncertain. V trimming: 3 bases; J trimming: 3 bases; junction bases outside the gene matches: 7. The CDR3 spans 16 residues. Here the CDR3 reads CASSHRGQGRYNEQFF. The CDR3 coding sequence is TGCGCCAGCAGTCACCGAGGACAGGGACGCTACAATGAGCAGTTCTTC.

V is TRBV27 and J is TRBJ2-1; D is possibly TRBD2 (5 bases). CDR3 length: 14 residues. The germline V and J ends were trimmed by 0 bases and 8 bases, with 11 bases remaining between them. The germline CDR1 and CDR2 sequences are MNHEY and SMNVEV (reference sequence). The CDR3 loop is CASSLSLAGDEQFF. CDR3 DNA sequence: TGTGCCAGCAGTTTATCGCTAGCCGGGGATGAGCAGTTCTTC.

This chain uses TRBV2 with TRBJ1-5, with D possibly being TRBD1 (6 bases). Trimming pared 6 bases from V and 2 bases from J, leaving 17 bases between. Looked up from germline, CDR1 is SNHLY and CDR2 is FYNNEI. The CDR3 has 16 residues. The CDR3 here is CASSSKRQVGNQPQHF. The CDR3 DNA reads as TGTGCCAGCAGCAGCAAACGACAGGTGGGCAATCAGCCCCAGCATTTT.

V and J are TRBV4-2 and TRBJ2-5; tentatively, D is TRBD1 (5 bases). Between the trimmed V and J ends, which lost 0 bases and 2 bases, there was a span of 10 bases. Looked up from germline, CDR1 is LGHNA and CDR2 is YNFKEQ. There are 15 residues in the CDR3. The CDR3 DNA sequence: TGTGCCAGCAGCCAAGAAGGGGCTAGGCAAGAGACCCAGTACTTC. The encoded protein is CASSQEGARQETQYF.

This clone was counted between two and nine times. The chain has TRBV11-2 and TRBJ1-1; possible D gene TRBD1, 6 bases. Germline CDR1 and CDR2: SGHAT and FQNNGV. Trimming took off 5 bases at V and 1 base at J, with 11 bases between the two ends. This CDR3 contains 14 residues. The CDR3 DNA reads as TGTGCCAGCAGCACCCGACAGGCGAACACTGAAGCTTTCTTT. This gives the protein CASSTRQANTEAFF.